This T cell receptor beta chain is from a study of cytotoxic CD8 clonotypes in ibrutinib-treated CLL. Clones were read by immunoSEQ multiplex PCR, and TCRdb kept only the in-frame ones, dropping some. Here the sample spans about 68,000 clones, around 81% being singletons. The study's findings and limits: Few clonotypes were public, and these shrank or held steady under treatment.

This clone was recorded only once. Its specificity is unknown. The V segment lost 8 bases and the J segment 6 bases; nucleotides outside the gene matches: 12. This CDR3 comprises 14 residues. Germline CDR1 reads KGHSH; CDR2 reads LQKENI. V usage is TRBV18 and J usage is TRBJ2-7, with 8 nucleotides matching TRBD1. The receptor comes from a human donor with chronic lymphocytic leukemia. Sample: PBMCs, taken at disease progression, from a patient treated with ibrutinib. The CDR3 spells CASGGQGLHGEQYF. Written as DNA, the CDR3 is TGTGCCAGCGGTGGACAGGGCCTACACGGCGAGCAGTACTTC.